This TCR beta chain was recorded in a study of blood T cells in healthy people across ages. Study-level information: Through template switching, about one barcoded beta molecule was captured per two T cells, as measured in model experiments. Study-wide results and caveats: Long-lived and aged donors differed, with more naive CD4+ cells and higher diversity in the long-lived.

The CDR3 spans 14 residues. Germline trimming cut 5 bases from V and 4 bases from J; bases unmatched to any gene: 6. Together with a sample-barcoded 5' primer, a J-beta primer mix was included in a second PCR lasting about 6 to 12 cycles. Each cDNA molecule, via a template-switch adaptor with 12 random nucleotides, was tagged. TCRdb fed the 5' RACE reads into MiXCR, producing one record per CDR3 protein. The sample records approximately 730,000 distinct CDR3 sequences, about 48% being singletons. The study isolated at least 6.5 million PBMCs from each sample. Comment on this clonotype: The antigen is not known.

The sequenced sample consisted of blood. V gene TRBV12-3 or TRBV12-4 combines with J gene TRBJ2-5; 8 bases are shared with TRBD2. This sequence was found in a man at least 80 years old in good health. CDR3 bases: TGTGCCAGCAGTCGACTAGCGTTGGGAGAGACCCAGTACTTC. This gives the protein CASSRLALGETQYF.